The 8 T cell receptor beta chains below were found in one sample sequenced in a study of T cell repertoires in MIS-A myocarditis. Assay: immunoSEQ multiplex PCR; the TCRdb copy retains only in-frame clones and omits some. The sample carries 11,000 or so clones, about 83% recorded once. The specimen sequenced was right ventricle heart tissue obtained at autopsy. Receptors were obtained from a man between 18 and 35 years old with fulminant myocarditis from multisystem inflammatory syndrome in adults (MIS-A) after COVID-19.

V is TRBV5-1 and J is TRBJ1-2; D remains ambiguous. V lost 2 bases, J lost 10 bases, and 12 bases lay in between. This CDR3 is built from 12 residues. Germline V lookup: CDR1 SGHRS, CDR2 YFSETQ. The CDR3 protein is CASSFGIGDYTF. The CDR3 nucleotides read TGCGCCAGCAGCTTCGGAATCGGGGACTACACCTTC.

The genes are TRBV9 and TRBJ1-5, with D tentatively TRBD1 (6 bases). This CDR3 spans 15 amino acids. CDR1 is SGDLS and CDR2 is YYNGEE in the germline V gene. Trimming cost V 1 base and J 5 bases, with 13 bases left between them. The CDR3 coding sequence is TGTGCCAGCAGCGTAACGGGGGCCAAAGATCAGCCCCAGCATTTT. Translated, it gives CASSVTGAKDQPQHF.

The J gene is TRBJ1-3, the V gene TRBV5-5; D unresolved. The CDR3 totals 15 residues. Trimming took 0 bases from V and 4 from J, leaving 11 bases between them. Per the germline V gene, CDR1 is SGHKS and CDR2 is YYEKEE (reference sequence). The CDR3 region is CASSLGVSEGNTIYF. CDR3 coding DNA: TGTGCCAGCAGCTTGGGGGTCTCCGAGGGAAACACCATATATTTT.

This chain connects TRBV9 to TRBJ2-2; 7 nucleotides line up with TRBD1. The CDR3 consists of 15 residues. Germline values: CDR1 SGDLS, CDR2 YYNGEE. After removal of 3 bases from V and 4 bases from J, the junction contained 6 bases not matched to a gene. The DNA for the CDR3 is TGTGCCAGCAGCGAGGGGTACAGGGGCACCGGGGAGCTGTTTTTT. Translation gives CASSEGYRGTGELFF.

In nucleotides, the CDR3 is TGTGCCAGCAGCTTAAACAGGGAAGCTTTCTTT. Residues: CASSLNREAFF. V gene TRBV7-9 combines with J gene TRBJ1-1, with a weak D call TRBD1 (5 bases). CDR1 and CDR2 from the germline V gene are SEHNR and FQNEAQ (reference sequence). CDR3 length: 11 residues. The ends were cut back, 2 bases at V and 8 bases at J, with 6 bases in the middle.

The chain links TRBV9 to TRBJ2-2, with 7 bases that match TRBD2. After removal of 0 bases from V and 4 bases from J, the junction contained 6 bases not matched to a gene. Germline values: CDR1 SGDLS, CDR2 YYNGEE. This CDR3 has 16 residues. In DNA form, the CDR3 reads TGTGCCAGCAGCGTAGCGGCGGGAGTTGTCACCGGGGAGCTGTTTTTT. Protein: CASSVAAGVVTGELFF.

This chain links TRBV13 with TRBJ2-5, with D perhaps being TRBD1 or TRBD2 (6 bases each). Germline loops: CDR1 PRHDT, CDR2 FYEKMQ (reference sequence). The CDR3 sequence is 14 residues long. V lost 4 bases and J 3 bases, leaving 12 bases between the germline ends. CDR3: CASSSSGAKETQYF. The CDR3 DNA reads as TGTGCCAGCAGCTCGTCGGGGGCCAAAGAGACCCAGTACTTC.

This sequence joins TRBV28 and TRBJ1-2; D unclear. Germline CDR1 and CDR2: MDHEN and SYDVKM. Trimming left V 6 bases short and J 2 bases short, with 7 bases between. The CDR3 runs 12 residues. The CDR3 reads CASREGNYGYTF. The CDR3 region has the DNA TGTGCCAGCAGGGAAGGGAACTATGGCTACACCTTC.